Listed below are T cell receptor beta chains from one sample, sequenced in a study of CD8 T cells in Susac syndrome. TCRdb redid the calling of the immunoSEQ multiplex PCR reads with MiXCR, one entry per CDR3 protein. The table shows 150,000 to 160,000 distinct CDR3 sequences, with 85% to 95% occurring only once. The material sequenced was CD4+ T cells from PBMCs. These receptors were obtained from a human donor with Susac syndrome. Each CDR3 is given without its conserved first and last residue.

v_call: TRBV10-3
cdr3_aa: AISGTSPGETQY

v_call: TRBV12-3/TRBV12-4
cdr3_aa: ASSSQATNEKLF

v_call: TRBV6-6
cdr3_aa: ATQGSTDTQY

v_call: TRBV12-3/TRBV12-4
cdr3_aa: ASSSPGDGNQPQH

v_call: TRBV15
cdr3_aa: ATSRVEGRAEAF

v_call: TRBV3-1
cdr3_aa: ASSQVAGQETQY

v_call: TRBV6-1
cdr3_aa: ASIRWEGAMNQPQH

v_call: TRBV5-1
cdr3_aa: ASSLGPKASPLH

v_call: TRBV4-2
cdr3_aa: ASSQEREAFYEQY

v_call: TRBV20-1
cdr3_aa: SAREQFNQPQH

v_call: TRBV3-1
cdr3_aa: ASSPSIRRSPLH

v_call: TRBV6-5
cdr3_aa: ASTLDGNTGELF

v_call: TRBV18
cdr3_aa: ASSPGVDQPQH

v_call: TRBV6-2/TRBV6-3
cdr3_aa: ASSYSPTDYNEQF

v_call: TRBV20-1
cdr3_aa: SAYLAGGPREQF

v_call: TRBV29-1
cdr3_aa: SLGTGGRTDTQY

v_call: TRBV7-3
cdr3_aa: ASSPSPAAYGYT

v_call: TRBV9
cdr3_aa: ASSVAAGANTDTQY

v_call: TRBV4-3
cdr3_aa: ASSQDLRGAGETQY

v_call: TRBV5-6
cdr3_aa: ASSLRVGDYNEQF

v_call: TRBV9
cdr3_aa: ASSPLVTPNSEAF

v_call: TRBV12-3/TRBV12-4
cdr3_aa: ASRWRGDNHEQY

v_call: TRBV18
cdr3_aa: ASSAEEGEQY

v_call: TRBV5-6
cdr3_aa: ASSLWGTVVLGYGYT

v_call: TRBV29-1
cdr3_aa: SVLRGETQY

v_call: TRBV6-6
cdr3_aa: ASSFPGLEETQY

v_call: TRBV19
cdr3_aa: ASSPGRRVPQETQY

v_call: TRBV20-1
cdr3_aa: SASSGGETQY

v_call: TRBV18
cdr3_aa: ASSPPGGEQF

v_call: TRBV29-1
cdr3_aa: SATPISGGLNNEQF

v_call: TRBV14
cdr3_aa: ASSRGDPTDTQY

v_call: TRBV20-1
cdr3_aa: SVRRGSTDTQY

v_call: TRBV27
cdr3_aa: ASSSTWANTGELF

v_call: TRBV29-1
cdr3_aa: SAVRTDSSYEQY

v_call: TRBV20-1
cdr3_aa: SARRGADEKLF

v_call: TRBV7-2
cdr3_aa: ASSSTLGASYEQY

v_call: TRBV12-3/TRBV12-4
cdr3_aa: ASSLSGEGETQY